The entry below gives a single T cell receptor beta chain sequence along with its context. As yet, its antigen is unknown. This entry belongs to a study of regulatory T cells. Findings and caveats of the study: Skewed V and J usage and few unique V-J pairs marked patient repertoires, most in Tregs. In CD3G-deficient patients, conventional CD4+ T cells were enriched for hydrophobic CDR3 residues at positions 6 and 7.

CD4+ cells were sorted into CD25-high CD127-low regulatory cells and CD25-low CD127-high conventional cells. The CDR3 has 14 residues. The V and J ends lost 7 bases and 1 base respectively, with 13 bases between them. Germline CDR1 WSHSY, CDR2 SAAADI. Amplification used 52 TRBV primers and 13 TRBJ primers. TCRdb's table, derived via immunoSEQ multiplex PCR, lists solely in-frame clones and lacks some. The sample has about 35,000 clones, about 88% seen once. This TCR was recovered from a person aged 18-29 years with CD3G deficiency. The sequenced sample was conventional CD4+ T cells sorted from blood. The rearrangement links TRBV10-2 to TRBJ1-2; D is uncertain. DNA for the CDR3: TGCGCCAGCACCCCGTTTGGTAGTAACTATGGCTACACCTTC. It codes for CASTPFGSNYGYTF.